These 14 T cell receptor beta chains were all obtained from the same sample, sequenced in a study of blood T cells in healthy people across ages. With a J-beta primer mix and a sample-barcoded 5' primer, a second PCR ran about 6 to 11 cycles. TCRdb fed the 5' RACE reads into MiXCR, producing one record per CDR3 protein. This table holds hundreds of thousands of distinct CDR3 sequences, more than 40% found once. Sequenced input: blood. The origin of the receptors is a man aged 55 to 70 in good health.

This sequence joins TRBV20-1 and TRBJ2-6; D gene unclear. Per germline, CDR1 DFQATT and CDR2 SNEGSKA (reference sequence). The CDR3 extends over 11 amino acids. V was trimmed by 6 bases and J by 5 bases, leaving 5 bases between them. The CDR3 coding sequence is TGCAGTGCGAAGAGGGCCAACGTCCTGACTTTC. Its protein is CSAKRANVLTF.

The chain combines TRBV2 with TRBJ1-5, with D tentatively TRBD1 (5 bases). The V end was cut by 5 bases, the J end by 0 bases, with 8 bases between. Germline assignment: CDR1 SNHLY and CDR2 FYNNEI. This CDR3 region has 14 residues. DNA of the CDR3: TGTGCCAGCAGTTATCAGGGTAGCAATCAGCCCCAGCATTTT. It encodes CASSYQGSNQPQHF.

This clonotype has a handful of counts. The chain uses TRBV20-1 and TRBJ2-5, with 10 bases that match TRBD2. With 4 bases clipped from V and 1 base from J, the junction kept 9 bases outside the gene matches. The CDR3 runs to 16 residues. Looked up from germline, CDR1 is DFQATT and CDR2 is SNEGSKA (reference sequence). CDR3 sequence reads: CSAKGGLAGAQETQYF. CDR3 nucleotide sequence: TGCAGTGCTAAAGGGGGGCTAGCGGGGGCCCAAGAGACCCAGTACTTC.

This clonotype was seen more than once but under ten times. This sequence joins TRBV7-2 and TRBJ2-5, with D maybe TRBD1 (6 bases). In germline, CDR1 is SGHTA, CDR2 FQGNSA. V lost 1 base and J lost 5, with 14 bases in between. CDR3 length: 15 amino acids. The CDR3 sequence: CASSLGPGQIETQYF. As DNA, the CDR3 is TGTGCCAGCAGCTTAGGCCCCGGACAGATCGAGACCCAGTACTTC.

This sequence joins TRBV28 and TRBJ2-5; D is ambiguous. V lost 3 bases and J 11 bases, leaving 13 bases between the germline ends. The CDR3 has 12 residues. Germline CDR1 MDHEN, CDR2 SYDVKM. CDR3 region: CASSFSAGEQYF. Here the CDR3 DNA reads TGTGCCAGCAGTTTCTCGGCCGGTGAGCAGTACTTC.

The chain has TRBV7-2 and TRBJ2-5, with a tentative D call TRBD2 (5 bases). Trimming left V 1 base short and J 4 bases short, with 19 bases between. The V gene's germline CDR1 is SGHTA and CDR2 FQGNSA. The CDR3 loop spans 17 amino acids. CDR3: CASSLVISGLKGETQYF. For the CDR3, the DNA is TGTGCCAGCAGCTTAGTAATTTCAGGACTTAAAGGAGAGACCCAGTACTTC.

The chain is built from TRBV7-2 and TRBJ2-1, with D uncertain. Per the germline V gene, CDR1 is SGHTA and CDR2 is FQGNSA. V lost 5 bases and J lost 13, with 15 bases in between. The CDR3 has 12 residues. The CDR3 here is CASSPLPWTQFF. DNA for the CDR3: TGTGCCAGCAGCCCACTTCCATGGACCCAGTTCTTC.

The rearrangement joins TRBV27 to TRBJ2-7, with D unresolved. The CDR3 loop spans 14 amino acids. V was trimmed by 8 bases and J by 6 bases, leaving 20 bases between them. Germline V gene lookup returns CDR1 MNHEY and CDR2 SMNVEV (reference sequence). The CDR3 sequence is CASGAAQEWREQYF. DNA for the CDR3: TGTGCCAGCGGCGCGGCCCAGGAATGGCGCGAGCAGTACTTC.

V and J are TRBV5-5 and TRBJ2-1; tentatively, D is TRBD2 (5 bases). Germline V gene data show CDR1 as SGHKS and CDR2 as YYEKEE (reference sequence). V gave up 1 base and J gave up 13 bases, with 18 bases separating them. The CDR3 totals 14 residues. The CDR3 protein is CASSLFPEEETQFF. CDR3 DNA sequence: TGTGCCAGCAGCTTGTTTCCGGAGGAAGAGACCCAGTTCTTC.

This clonotype was seen a handful of times. The chain is built from TRBV12-3 or TRBV12-4 and TRBJ2-5; D may be TRBD1 or TRBD2 (5 bases each). With 5 bases removed from V and 2 bases from J, the gap between germline ends came to 15 bases. The CDR3 runs 15 residues. The CDR3 DNA sequence: TGTGCCAGCAGTCCTGCGACGGGGCCTCAAGAGACCCAGTACTTC. Protein: CASSPATGPQETQYF.

This clonotype was detected once. The chain combines TRBV7-9 with TRBJ1-1; D is ambiguous. The germline CDR1 and CDR2 sequences are SEHNR and FQNEAQ (reference sequence). The V and J ends lost 6 bases and 1 base respectively, with 6 bases between them. This CDR3 comprises 12 residues. Here the CDR3 DNA reads TGTGCCAGCAGAGTGGAGAACACTGAAGCTTTCTTT. Its protein is CASRVENTEAFF.

The chain employs TRBV20-1 and TRBJ2-5, with 13 bases fitting TRBD2. CDR3 size: 15 residues. Germline V lookup: CDR1 DFQATT, CDR2 SNEGSKA (reference sequence). Unmatched junction bases numbered 14, after V lost 5 bases and J lost 11 bases. This CDR3 reads CSAEGLAGPMNEQYF. In DNA form, the CDR3 reads TGCAGTGCTGAGGGACTAGCGGGGCCCATGAATGAGCAGTACTTC.

The chain is built from TRBV7-2 and TRBJ2-3; 11 bases align to TRBD2. J gave up 3 bases and V 4 bases, and 6 bases lay outside the gene matches. The CDR3 totals 16 residues. Per germline, CDR1 SGHTA and CDR2 FQGNSA. The DNA for the CDR3 is TGTGCCAGCAGCTCGATAGCGGGGGGGCCGACAGATACGCAGTATTTT. This codes for CASSSIAGGPTDTQYF.

V and J are TRBV20-1 and TRBJ1-5; D is uncertain. Germline CDR1 DFQATT, CDR2 SNEGSKA (reference sequence). The CDR3 is 14 amino acids. The V end lost 4 bases, the J end lost 1 base, and 11 bases lay between the germline ends. CDR3 DNA: TGCAGTGCTAAAGTGGATAGCAGCAATCAGCCCCAGCATTTT. It codes for CSAKVDSSNQPQHF.